Described below is a single T cell receptor (beta chain) sequence and its context. As yet, its antigen is unknown. At sampling all donors were nominally healthy, likely with unrecorded immune exposures. PCR involved 60 Vbeta and 13 Jbeta primers. The table came from immunoSEQ multiplex PCR; TCRdb's copy has only in-frame clones and leaves some out. The data show about 200,000 clones, roughly 80% seen once. The germline gives CDR1 MNHEY, CDR2 SMNVEV (reference sequence). There are 14 residues in the CDR3. Trimming removed 0 bases at V and 8 bases at J, with 13 bases between. The sample comes from a study of cytomegalovirus exposure and HLA in healthy donors. Study-wide findings and caveats: Later analysis demonstrated an association between a missense DCLRE1C variant and TCR beta V- and J-gene trimming. When a later analysis compared HLA-associated TCR beta chains with equally common others, the HLA-associated chains turned out to be more clonally expanded and to have lower generation probabilities.

Sample: PBMCs. The chain recombines TRBV27 with TRBJ1-2; D gene uncertain. The sequence was collected from a woman under 30 in good health and CMV-seronegative. The CDR3 loop is CASSLSRVSEGYTF. DNA for the CDR3: TGTGCCAGCAGTTTATCCCGGGTCTCGGAGGGCTACACCTTC.